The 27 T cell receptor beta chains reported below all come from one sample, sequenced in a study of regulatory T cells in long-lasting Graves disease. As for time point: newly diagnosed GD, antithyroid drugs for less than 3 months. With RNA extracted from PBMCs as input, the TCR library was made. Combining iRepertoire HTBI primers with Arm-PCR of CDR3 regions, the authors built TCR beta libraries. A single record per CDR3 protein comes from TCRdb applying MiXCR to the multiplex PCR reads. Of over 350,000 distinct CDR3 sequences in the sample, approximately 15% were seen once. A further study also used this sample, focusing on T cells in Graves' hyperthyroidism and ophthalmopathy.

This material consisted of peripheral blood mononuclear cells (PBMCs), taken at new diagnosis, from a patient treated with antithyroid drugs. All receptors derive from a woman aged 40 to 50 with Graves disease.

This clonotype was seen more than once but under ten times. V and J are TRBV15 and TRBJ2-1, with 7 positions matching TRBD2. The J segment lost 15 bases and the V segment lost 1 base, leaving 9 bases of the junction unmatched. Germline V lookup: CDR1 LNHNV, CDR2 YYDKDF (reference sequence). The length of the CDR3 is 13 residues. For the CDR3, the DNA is TGTGCCACCAGCAGAGCCTCCGCGGGAGTGTGGTTCTTC. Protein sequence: CATSRASAGVWFF.

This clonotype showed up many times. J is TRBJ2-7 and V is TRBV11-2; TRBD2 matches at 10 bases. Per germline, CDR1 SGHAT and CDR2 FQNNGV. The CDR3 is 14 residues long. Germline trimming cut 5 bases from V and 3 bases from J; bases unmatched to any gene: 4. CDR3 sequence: CASSIIAGGYEQYF. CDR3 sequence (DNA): TGTGCCAGCAGCATAATAGCGGGGGGCTACGAGCAGTACTTC.

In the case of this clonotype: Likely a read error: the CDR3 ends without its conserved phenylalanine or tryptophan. The CDR3 loop is CASSLSRVAYEQYL. CDR3 bases: TGTGCCAGCAGCCTCAGCCGGGTCGCCTACGAGCAGTACCTC. The chain employs TRBV7-8 and TRBJ2-7; D is uncertain. V dropped 5 bases and J dropped 2 bases, with 13 bases sitting between them. This CDR3 has 14 residues. CDR1 SGHVS and CDR2 FQNEAQ come from the germline V gene.

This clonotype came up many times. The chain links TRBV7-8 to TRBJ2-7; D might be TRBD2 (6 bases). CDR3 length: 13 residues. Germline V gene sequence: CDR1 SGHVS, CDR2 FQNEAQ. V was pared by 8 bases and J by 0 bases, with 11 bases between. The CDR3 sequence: CASGGKGSYEQYF. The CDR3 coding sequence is TGTGCCAGCGGCGGGAAGGGCTCCTACGAGCAGTACTTC.

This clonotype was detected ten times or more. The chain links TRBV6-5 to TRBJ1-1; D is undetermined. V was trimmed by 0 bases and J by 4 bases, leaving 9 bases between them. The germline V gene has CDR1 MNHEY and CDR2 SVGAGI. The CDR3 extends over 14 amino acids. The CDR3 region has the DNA TGTGCCAGCAGTTACTCGAGCCAGGCCACTGAAGCTTTCTTT. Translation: CASSYSSQATEAFF.

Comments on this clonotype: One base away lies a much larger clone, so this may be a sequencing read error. CDR3: CDSSSHTQYF. Written as DNA, the CDR3 is TGTGACAGCAGTTCACATACGCAGTATTTT. The chain combines TRBV12-3 or TRBV12-4 with TRBJ2-3; no firm D call. The CDR3 length is 10 residues.

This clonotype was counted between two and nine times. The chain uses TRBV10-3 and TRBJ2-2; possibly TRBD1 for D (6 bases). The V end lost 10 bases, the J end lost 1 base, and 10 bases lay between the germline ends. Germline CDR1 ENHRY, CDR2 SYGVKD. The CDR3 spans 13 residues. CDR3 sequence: CATRQVNTGELFF. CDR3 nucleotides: TGTGCCACCCGACAGGTGAACACCGGGGAGCTGTTTTTT.

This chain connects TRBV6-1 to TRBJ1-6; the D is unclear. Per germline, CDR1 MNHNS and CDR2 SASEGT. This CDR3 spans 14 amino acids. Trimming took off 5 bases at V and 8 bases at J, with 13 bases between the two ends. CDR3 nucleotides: TGTGCCAGCAGTCTAAGACCTGCCGATTCACCCCTCCACTTT. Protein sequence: CASSLRPADSPLHF.

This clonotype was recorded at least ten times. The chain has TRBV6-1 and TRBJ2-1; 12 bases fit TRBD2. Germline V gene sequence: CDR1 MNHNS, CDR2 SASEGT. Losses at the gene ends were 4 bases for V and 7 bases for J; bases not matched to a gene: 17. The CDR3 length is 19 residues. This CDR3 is CASSGLAGGHFVRGNEQFF. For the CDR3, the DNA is TGTGCCAGCAGTGGCCTAGCGGGAGGGCATTTCGTTAGGGGTAATGAGCAGTTCTTC.

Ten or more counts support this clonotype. Here the CDR3 reads CASRFATSYGYTF. CDR3 nucleotides: TGTGCCAGCAGGTTTGCCACCTCCTATGGCTACACCTTC. V and J are TRBV28 and TRBJ1-2; no definite D call. This CDR3 is built from 13 residues. Germline V gene lookup returns CDR1 MDHEN and CDR2 SYDVKM. V shed 6 bases and J shed 4 bases, with 12 bases lying between them.

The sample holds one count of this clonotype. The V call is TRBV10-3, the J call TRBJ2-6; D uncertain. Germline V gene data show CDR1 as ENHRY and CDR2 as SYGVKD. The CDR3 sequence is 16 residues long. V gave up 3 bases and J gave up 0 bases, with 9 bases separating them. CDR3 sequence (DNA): TGTGCCATCAGTGACGGCAGCCTCTCTGGGGCCAACGTCCTGACTTTC. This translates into CAISDGSLSGANVLTF.

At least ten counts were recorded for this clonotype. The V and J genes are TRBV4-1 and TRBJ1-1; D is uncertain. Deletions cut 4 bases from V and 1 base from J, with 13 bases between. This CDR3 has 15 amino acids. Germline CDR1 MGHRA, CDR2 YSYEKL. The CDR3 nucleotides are TGCGCCAGCAGCCCATCAGGAGGGTCGAACACTGAAGCTTTCTTT. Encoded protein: CASSPSGGSNTEAFF.

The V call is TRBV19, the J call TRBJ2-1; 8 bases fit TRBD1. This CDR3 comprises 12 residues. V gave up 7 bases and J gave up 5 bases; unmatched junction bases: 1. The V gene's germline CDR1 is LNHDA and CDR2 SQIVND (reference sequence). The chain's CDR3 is CASKGQDNEQFF. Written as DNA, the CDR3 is TGTGCCAGTAAGGGACAGGACAATGAGCAGTTCTTC.

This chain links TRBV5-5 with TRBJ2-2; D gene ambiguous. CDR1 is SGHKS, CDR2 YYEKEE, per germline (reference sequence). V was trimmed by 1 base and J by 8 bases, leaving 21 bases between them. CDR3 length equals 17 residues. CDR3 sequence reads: CASSLTIVGHDHGELFF. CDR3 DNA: TGTGCCAGCAGCTTGACGATCGTTGGGCATGATCATGGGGAGCTGTTTTTT.

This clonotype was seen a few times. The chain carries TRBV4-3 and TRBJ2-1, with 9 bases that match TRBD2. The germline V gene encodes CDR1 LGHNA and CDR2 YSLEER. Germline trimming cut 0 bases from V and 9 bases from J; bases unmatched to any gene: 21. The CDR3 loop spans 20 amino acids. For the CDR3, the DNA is TGCGCCAGCAGCCAAGACCCAGAACAACCCGGGACTAGCTTTACAAGTGAGCAGTTCTTC. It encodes CASSQDPEQPGTSFTSEQFF.

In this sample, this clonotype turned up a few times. The CDR3 DNA is TGTGCCAGCAGCTTAGGTCCGGGACTAGCGGGAGGGCCCTACAATGAGCAGTTCTTC. Protein sequence: CASSLGPGLAGGPYNEQFF. This chain joins TRBV7-8 and TRBJ2-1, with TRBD2 matching 16 bases. From germline, CDR1 is SGHVS and CDR2 FQNEAQ. The V and J ends lost 1 base and 2 bases, in that order; junction bases with no gene match: 5. CDR3 length equals 19 residues.

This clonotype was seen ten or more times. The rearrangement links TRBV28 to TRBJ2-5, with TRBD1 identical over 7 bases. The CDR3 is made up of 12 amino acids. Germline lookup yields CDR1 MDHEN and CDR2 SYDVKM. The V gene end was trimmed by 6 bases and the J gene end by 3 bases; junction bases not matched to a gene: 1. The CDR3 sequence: CASSGQEETQYF. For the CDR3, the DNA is TGTGCCAGCAGCGGACAGGAAGAGACCCAGTACTTC.

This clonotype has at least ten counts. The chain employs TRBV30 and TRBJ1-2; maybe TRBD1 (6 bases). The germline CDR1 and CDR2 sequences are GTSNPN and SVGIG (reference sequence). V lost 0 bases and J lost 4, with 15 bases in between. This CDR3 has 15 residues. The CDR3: CAWSVGVGGGYGYTF. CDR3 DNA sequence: TGTGCCTGGAGTGTAGGGGTCGGGGGCGGCTATGGCTACACCTTC.

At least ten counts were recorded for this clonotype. In DNA, the CDR3 is TGTGCCAGCCTTTGGGGGGGCACAGATACGCAGTATTTT. Translated: CASLWGGTDTQYF. This chain joins TRBV2 and TRBJ2-3; perhaps TRBD2 as D (6 bases). Germline-derived CDR1 and CDR2 are SNHLY and FYNNEI. The CDR3 spans 13 residues. V shed 8 bases and J shed 1 base, with 10 bases lying between them. The full variable domain, its missing parts supplied by reference TRBV2 and TRBJ2-3, is EPEVTQTPSHQVTQMGQEVILRCVPISNHLYFYWYRQILGQKVEFLVSFYNNEISEKSEIFDDQFSVERPDGSNFTLKIRSTKLEDSAMYFCASLWGGTDTQYFGPGTRLTVL.

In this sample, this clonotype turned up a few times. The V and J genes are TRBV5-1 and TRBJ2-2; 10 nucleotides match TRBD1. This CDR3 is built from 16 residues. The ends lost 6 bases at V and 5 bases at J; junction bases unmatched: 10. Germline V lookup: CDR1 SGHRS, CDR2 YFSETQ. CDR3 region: CASTRQGAAGTGELFF. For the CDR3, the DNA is TGCGCCAGCACCAGACAGGGGGCTGCGGGGACCGGGGAGCTGTTTTTT.

The CDR3: CASSQREGRVRETQYF. CDR3 sequence (DNA): TGCGCCAGCAGCCAGCGAGAGGGCAGGGTCAGGGAGACCCAGTACTTC. V is TRBV4-1 and J is TRBJ2-5; D possibly uses TRBD1 or TRBD2 (5 bases each). Germline-derived CDR1 and CDR2 are MGHRA and YSYEKL. CDR3 length: 16 residues. Trimming left V 3 bases short and J 5 bases short, with 19 bases between.

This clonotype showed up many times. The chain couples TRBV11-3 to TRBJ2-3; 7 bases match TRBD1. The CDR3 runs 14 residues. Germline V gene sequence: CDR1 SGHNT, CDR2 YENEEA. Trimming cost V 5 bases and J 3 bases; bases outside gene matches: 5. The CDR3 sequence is CASSLGQQTDTQYF. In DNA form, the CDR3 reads TGTGCCAGCAGCCTGGGACAGCAAACAGATACGCAGTATTTT.

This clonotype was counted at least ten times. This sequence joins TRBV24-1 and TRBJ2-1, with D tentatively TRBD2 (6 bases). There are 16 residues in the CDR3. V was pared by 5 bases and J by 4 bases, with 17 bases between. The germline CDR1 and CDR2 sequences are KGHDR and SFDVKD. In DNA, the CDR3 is TGTGCCACCAGTGCTACGGTTGGAGGGCCTTACAATGAGCAGTTCTTC. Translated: CATSATVGGPYNEQFF.

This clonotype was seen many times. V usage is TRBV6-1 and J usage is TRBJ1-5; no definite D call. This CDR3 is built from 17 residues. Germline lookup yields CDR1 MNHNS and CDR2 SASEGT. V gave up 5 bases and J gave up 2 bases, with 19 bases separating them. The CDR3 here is CASSSQALLSGNQPQHF. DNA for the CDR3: TGTGCCAGCAGTAGTCAGGCGCTTTTATCGGGCAATCAGCCCCAGCATTTT.

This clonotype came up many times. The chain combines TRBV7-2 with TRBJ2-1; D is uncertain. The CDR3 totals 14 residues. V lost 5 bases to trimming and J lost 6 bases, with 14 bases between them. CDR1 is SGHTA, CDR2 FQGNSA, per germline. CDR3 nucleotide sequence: TGTGCCAGCAGCCCACGCTCTAGGAGCAATGAGCAGTTCTTC. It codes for CASSPRSRSNEQFF. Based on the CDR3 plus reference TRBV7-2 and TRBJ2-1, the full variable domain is GAGVSQSPSNKVTEKGKDVELRCDPISGHTALYWYRQSLGQGLEFLIYFQGNSAPDKSGLPSDRFSAERTGGSVSTLTIQRTQQEDSAVYLCASSPRSRSNEQFFGPGTRLTVL.

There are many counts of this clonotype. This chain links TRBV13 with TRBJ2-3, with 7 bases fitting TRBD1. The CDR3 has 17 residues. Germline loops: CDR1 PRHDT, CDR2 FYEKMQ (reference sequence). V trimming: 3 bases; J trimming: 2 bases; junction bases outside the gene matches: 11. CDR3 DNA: TGTGCCAGCAGCTTTTTCCCAGGGGGTCAGAACACAGATACGCAGTATTTT. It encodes CASSFFPGGQNTDTQYF. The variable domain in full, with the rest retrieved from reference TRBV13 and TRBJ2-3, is AAGVIQSPRHLIKEKRETATLKCYPIPRHDTVYWYQQGPGQDPQFLISFYEKMQSDKGSIPDRFSAQQFSDYHSELNMSSLELGDSALYFCASSFFPGGQNTDTQYFGPGTRLTVL.

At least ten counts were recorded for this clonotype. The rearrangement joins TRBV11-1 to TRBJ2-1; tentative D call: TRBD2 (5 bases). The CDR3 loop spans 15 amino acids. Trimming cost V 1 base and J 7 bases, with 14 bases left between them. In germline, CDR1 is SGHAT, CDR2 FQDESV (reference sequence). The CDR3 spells CASSLGGLTKNEQFF. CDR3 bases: TGTGCCAGCAGCTTAGGAGGGTTGACGAAGAATGAGCAGTTCTTC.